This T cell receptor (beta chain) was identified in a study of blood T cell repertoires in COVID-19. About the study: The United States, Italy and Spain supplied acute and convalescent COVID-19 samples. In each case, the material was cDNA or gDNA derived from T cells, B-cell-depleted T cells, or PBMCs.

Authors' analysis steps: It was from reference gene primer amplification that nucleated cell counts were estimated. Method: immunoSEQ multiplex PCR; TCRdb's copy keeps in-frame clones and lacks some. V and J calls and clone size follow that table, whereas D and trimming were derived from the DNA. The data contain roughly 220,000 clones, 80% to 90% of them seen just once; the ten biggest clones take up 2% to 2.5%. Sequenced input: peripheral blood. The source is a man younger than 40 who had recovered from COVID-19.

For the CDR3, the DNA is TGTGCCATCAGTGAGTCGAGCCCAGATACGCAGTATTTT. Residues: CAISESSPDTQYF. This rearrangement joins TRBV10-3 to TRBJ2-3; no clear D gene. V was shortened by 0 bases and J by 4 bases, with 5 bases between the two germline ends. This CDR3 contains 13 residues. From germline, CDR1 is ENHRY and CDR2 SYGVKD.